The 24 T cell receptor beta chains listed next were all sequenced from one sample in a study of vaccination effects on CD4 cells after COVID-19. The protocol was immunoSEQ multiplex PCR, while the TCRdb copy is restricted to in-frame clones and leaves out a portion. The sample lists under 80,000 clones; around 73% were seen once. Pools of viral peptides were used by the ViraFEST assay to expand antigen-specific CD4+ T cells ahead of sequencing. Having been cultured for around ten days, the cells underwent CD4+ T cell isolation. Subjects were given two BNT162b2 or mRNA-1273 vaccine doses. Their antigens are not known. The input for sequencing was CD4+ T cells from PBMCs cultured with HCoV-229E spike peptides, taken after COVID-19 vaccination. The receptors come from a human donor who received a COVID-19 vaccine.

The CDR3 sequence is CASSLFFTGNHGYTF. In nucleotides, the CDR3 is TGTGCCAGCAGTTTATTTTTCACAGGGAATCATGGCTACACCTTC. The genes are TRBV27 and TRBJ1-2; D might be TRBD1 (6 bases). V shed 1 base and J shed 6 bases, with 15 bases lying between them. CDR3 length equals 15 residues. Germline V CDR1 and CDR2: MNHEY, SMNVEV (reference sequence).

The chain recombines TRBV5-1 with TRBJ2-6; TRBD1 might be the D (5 bases). CDR3 size: 16 residues. The germline V and J ends were trimmed by 4 bases and 2 bases, with 13 bases remaining between them. Germline lookup yields CDR1 SGHRS and CDR2 YFSETQ. In DNA form, the CDR3 reads TGCGCCAGCAGCCCGGACATTACCCCTGGGGCCAACGTCCTGACTTTC. The encoded protein is CASSPDITPGANVLTF.

The V and J genes are TRBV18 and TRBJ1-1, with TRBD1 as a possible D gene (6 bases). This CDR3 has 12 amino acids. Looked up from germline, CDR1 is KGHSH and CDR2 is LQKENI. The V end lost 3 bases, the J end lost 8 bases, and 10 bases lay between the germline ends. The CDR3 loop reads CASSPMGGEAFF. The CDR3 nucleotides read TGTGCCAGCTCACCCATGGGGGGCGAAGCTTTCTTT. The full variable domain, rest sourced from reference TRBV18 and TRBJ1-1, is NAGVMQNPRHLVRRRGQEARLRCSPMKGHSHVYWYRQLPEEGLKFMVYLQKENIIDESGMPKERFSAEFPKEGPSILRIQQVVRGDSAAYFCASSPMGGEAFFGQGTRLTVV.

This chain joins TRBV10-2 and TRBJ1-5; D is undetermined. The germline V gene has CDR1 WSHSY and CDR2 SAAADI. V lost 2 bases to trimming and J lost 1 base, with 9 bases between them. The CDR3 length is 15 residues. The chain's CDR3 is CASSERPGSNQPQHF. The CDR3 DNA reads TGCGCCAGCAGTGAGAGGCCGGGGAGCAATCAGCCCCAGCATTTT.

The chain combines TRBV5-1 with TRBJ2-5; TRBD1 aligns across 9 bases. There are 15 residues in the CDR3. In germline, CDR1 is SGHRS, CDR2 YFSETQ. Germline trimming cut 4 bases from V and 2 bases from J; bases unmatched to any gene: 6. CDR3 nucleotides: TGCGCCAGCAGCCCCCGGGACAGGGATCAAGAGACCCAGTACTTC. This translates into CASSPRDRDQETQYF.

This clone was seen once. The rearrangement links TRBV19 to TRBJ1-6, with a weak D call TRBD1 (5 bases). Germline V lookup: CDR1 LNHDA, CDR2 SQIVND (reference sequence). This CDR3 spans 16 amino acids. Trimming took off 4 bases at V and 7 bases at J, with 17 bases between the two ends. The DNA for the CDR3 is TGTGCCAGTAGTAATAAGCCGGGACGGAGCAATTCACCCCTCCACTTT. This translates into CASSNKPGRSNSPLHF.

The V and J genes are TRBV6-5 and TRBJ2-7; 9 bases are shared with TRBD2. V trimming: 8 bases; J trimming: 7 bases; junction bases outside the gene matches: 6. The CDR3 is made up of 12 amino acids. Germline V gene sequence: CDR1 MNHEY, CDR2 SVGAGI. CDR3 amino acids: CASGSGGREQYV. In nucleotides, the CDR3 is TGTGCCAGCGGAAGCGGGGGGAGGGAGCAGTACGTC.

V and J are TRBV6-4 and TRBJ1-2, with unresolved D. The CDR3 has 13 residues. V dropped 3 bases and J dropped 8 bases, with 13 bases sitting between them. Looked up from germline, CDR1 is MRHNA and CDR2 is SNTAGT. The CDR3 protein is CASSDSVAAGYTF. CDR3 DNA: TGTGCCAGCAGTGATTCAGTTGCAGCCGGCTACACCTTC.

In this sample, this clone turned up once. This chain joins TRBV7-6 and TRBJ1-1; no clear D gene. This CDR3 comprises 15 residues. The V gene lost 4 bases and the J gene lost 1 base, with 13 bases spanning the gap. The germline V gene encodes CDR1 SGHVS and CDR2 FNYEAQ. CDR3 in amino acids: CASSSNPSKNTEAFF. The CDR3 region has the DNA TGTGCCAGCAGCTCGAACCCTTCCAAGAACACTGAAGCTTTCTTT.

The chain uses TRBV7-3 and TRBJ2-2; tentatively, D is TRBD1 or TRBD2 (5 bases each). Germline V gene lookup returns CDR1 SGHTA and CDR2 FQGTGA. This CDR3 has 17 residues. The V end was cut by 0 bases, the J end by 2 bases, with 13 bases between. CDR3 residues: CASSLTGSRANTGELFF. CDR3 DNA sequence: TGTGCCAGCAGCTTAACGGGGAGCAGGGCAAACACCGGGGAGCTGTTTTTT.

The chain has TRBV19 and TRBJ2-5; tentative D call: TRBD2 (5 bases). CDR1 and CDR2 (germline): LNHDA, SQIVND (reference sequence). V was cut by 6 bases and J by 2 bases, with 10 bases left in between. The CDR3 covers 13 residues. The CDR3 protein is CASRRSGQETQYF. The CDR3 DNA reads TGTGCCAGTAGAAGAAGCGGACAAGAGACCCAGTACTTC. Full variable domain (outside the CDR3, taken from reference TRBV19 and TRBJ2-5): DGGITQSPKYLFRKEGQNVTLSCEQNLNHDAMYWYRQDPGQGLRLIYYSQIVNDFQKGDIAEGYSVSREKKESFPLTVTSAQKNPTAFYLCASRRSGQETQYFGPGTRLLVL.

The chain combines TRBV10-3 with TRBJ2-2; a weak D match, TRBD1 (6 bases). V lost 7 bases and J lost 2, with 17 bases in between. Germline lookup yields CDR1 ENHRY and CDR2 SYGVKD. The CDR3 loop spans 16 amino acids. This chain's CDR3 is CAIKDSRGVNTGELFF. The DNA for the CDR3 is TGTGCCATCAAGGACAGCCGGGGAGTAAACACCGGGGAGCTGTTTTTT.

The rearrangement joins TRBV28 to TRBJ2-2; no clear D gene. Trimming removed 6 bases at V and 6 bases at J, with 11 bases between. Looked up from germline, CDR1 is MDHEN and CDR2 is SYDVKM. The CDR3 totals 13 residues. In DNA, the CDR3 is TGTGCCAGCAGCCATCAGCGAGCCGGGGAGCTGTTTTTT. It yields the protein CASSHQRAGELFF.

The V gene is TRBV5-4, the J gene TRBJ2-3, with 11 bases that match TRBD2. Germline V lookup: CDR1 SGHNT, CDR2 YYREEE (reference sequence). V trimming: 0 bases; J trimming: 4 bases; junction bases outside the gene matches: 4. There are 16 residues in the CDR3. Written as DNA, the CDR3 is TGTGCCAGCAGCTTGGTTAGCGGGGGGGCATCAGATACGCAGTATTTT. This encodes CASSLVSGGASDTQYF. The whole variable domain, filled in from reference TRBV5-4 and TRBJ2-3, reads ETGVTQSPTHLIKTRGQQVTLRCSSQSGHNTVSWYQQALGQGPQFIFQYYREEENGRGNFPPRFSGLQFPNYSSELNVNALELDDSALYLCASSLVSGGASDTQYFGPGTRLTVL.

This rearrangement joins TRBV19 to TRBJ2-2; D is unclear. There are 14 residues in the CDR3. CDR1 and CDR2 (germline): LNHDA, SQIVND (reference sequence). The V end lost 3 bases, the J end lost 4 bases, and 9 bases lay between the germline ends. CDR3 in DNA: TGTGCCAGTAGTATTGGTCAGATCACCGGGGAGCTGTTTTTT. This sequence encodes CASSIGQITGELFF.

On this clone itself: One end of the junction varies from germline; a read error may be responsible. The chain carries TRBV30 and TRBJ1-2; 7 nucleotides agree with TRBD1. The germline gives CDR1 GTSNPN, CDR2 SVGIG (reference sequence). The CDR3 runs 13 residues. The CDR3 DNA is TGTGCCTGGAGTGTACCGGGACAGCGACTACCTATCTTC. Translating gives CAWSVPGQRLPIF.

The CDR3 reads CASSTEKGEKLFF. CDR3 sequence (DNA): TGTGCCAGTAGCACGGAGAAGGGTGAAAAACTGTTTTTT. This chain links TRBV19 with TRBJ1-4; D ambiguous. CDR3 size: 13 residues. V lost 6 bases and J 7 bases, leaving 12 bases between the germline ends. The germline V gene has CDR1 LNHDA and CDR2 SQIVND (reference sequence).

For the CDR3, the DNA is TGCAGTGCTAGTCACCTAGCGGGGGGCTACAATGAGCAGTTCTTC. Its translation is CSASHLAGGYNEQFF. The chain is built from TRBV20-1 and TRBJ2-1; 11 bases are a match to TRBD2. The CDR3 has 15 amino acids. Losses at the gene ends were 3 bases for V and 3 bases for J; bases not matched to a gene: 4. Germline V gene lookup returns CDR1 DFQATT and CDR2 SNEGSKA (reference sequence).

The rearrangement links TRBV19 to TRBJ1-5, with TRBD1 identical over 9 bases. Trimming removed 7 bases from V and 4 bases from J; junction bases left unmatched: 5. The length of the CDR3 is 14 residues. Germline V gives CDR1 LNHDA, CDR2 SQIVND (reference sequence). CDR3 bases: TGTGCCAGTACCACAGGGGGCGGGAATCAGCCCCAGCATTTT. The encoded protein is CASTTGGGNQPQHF.

This clone was recorded a few times. This chain links TRBV5-1 with TRBJ2-2, with D possibly being TRBD1 (5 bases). CDR1 is SGHRS, CDR2 YFSETQ, per germline. V lost 3 bases and J lost 0, with 12 bases in between. The CDR3 length is 16 residues. The CDR3 nucleotides read TGCGCCAGCAGCTGGGCAGGGTCAGCGAACACCGGGGAGCTGTTTTTT. Translation: CASSWAGSANTGELFF.

The chain combines TRBV7-3 with TRBJ2-1; 13 bases match TRBD2. Looked up from germline, CDR1 is SGHTA and CDR2 is FQGTGA. The CDR3 is made up of 16 amino acids. V was pared by 3 bases and J by 5 bases, with 4 bases of the junction left unmatched. DNA of the CDR3: TGTGCCAGCAGCTTCGGCGGGACTAGCGGGAACAATGAGCAGTTCTTC. Protein: CASSFGGTSGNNEQFF.

The genes are TRBV6-6 and TRBJ2-2; D might be TRBD1 (6 bases). This CDR3 contains 15 residues. Trimming stripped 2 bases from V and 6 bases from J, with 13 bases between. Germline loops: CDR1 MNHNY, CDR2 SVGAGI (reference sequence). The CDR3 protein is CASSYPQGIAGELFF. CDR3 bases: TGTGCCAGCAGTTACCCGCAGGGGATAGCCGGGGAGCTGTTTTTT.

This clone was recorded once. The chain employs TRBV9 and TRBJ2-4, with D hard to call. This CDR3 is built from 16 residues. In germline, CDR1 is SGDLS, CDR2 YYNGEE. Trimming removed 4 bases from V and 6 bases from J, with 20 bases in between. In nucleotides, the CDR3 is TGTGCCAGCAGCCCTCATGGCAGGTCAAACAGAAACATTCAGTACTTC. The encoded protein is CASSPHGRSNRNIQYF.

This clone was seen more than once but under ten times. The chain joins TRBV3-1 (or the pseudogene TRBV3-2) to TRBJ1-5, with D hard to call. With 1 base removed from V and 0 bases from J, the gap between germline ends came to 13 bases. Germline values: CDR1 LGHDT, CDR2 YNNKEL (reference sequence). The CDR3 is 17 amino acids. This CDR3 is CASSQGFTVYSNQPQHF. Written as DNA, the CDR3 is TGTGCCAGCAGCCAAGGTTTTACGGTCTATAGCAATCAGCCCCAGCATTTT.